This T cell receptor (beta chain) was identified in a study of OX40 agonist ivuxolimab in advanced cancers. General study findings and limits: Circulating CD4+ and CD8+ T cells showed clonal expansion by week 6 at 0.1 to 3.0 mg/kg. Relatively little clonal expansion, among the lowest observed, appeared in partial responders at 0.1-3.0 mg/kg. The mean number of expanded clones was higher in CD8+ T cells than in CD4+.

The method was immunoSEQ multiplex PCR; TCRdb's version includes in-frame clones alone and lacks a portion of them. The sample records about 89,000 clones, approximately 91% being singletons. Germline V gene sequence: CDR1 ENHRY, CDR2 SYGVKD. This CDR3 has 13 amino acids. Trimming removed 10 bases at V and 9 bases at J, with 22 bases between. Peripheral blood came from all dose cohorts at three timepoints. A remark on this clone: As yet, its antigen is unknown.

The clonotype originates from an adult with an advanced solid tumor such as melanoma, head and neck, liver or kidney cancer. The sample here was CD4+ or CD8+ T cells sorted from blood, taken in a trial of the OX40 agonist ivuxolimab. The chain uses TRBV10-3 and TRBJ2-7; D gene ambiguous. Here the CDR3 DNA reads TGTGCCACCGATAAACGACCCGCGGAAGGGCAGTACTTC. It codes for CATDKRPAEGQYF.